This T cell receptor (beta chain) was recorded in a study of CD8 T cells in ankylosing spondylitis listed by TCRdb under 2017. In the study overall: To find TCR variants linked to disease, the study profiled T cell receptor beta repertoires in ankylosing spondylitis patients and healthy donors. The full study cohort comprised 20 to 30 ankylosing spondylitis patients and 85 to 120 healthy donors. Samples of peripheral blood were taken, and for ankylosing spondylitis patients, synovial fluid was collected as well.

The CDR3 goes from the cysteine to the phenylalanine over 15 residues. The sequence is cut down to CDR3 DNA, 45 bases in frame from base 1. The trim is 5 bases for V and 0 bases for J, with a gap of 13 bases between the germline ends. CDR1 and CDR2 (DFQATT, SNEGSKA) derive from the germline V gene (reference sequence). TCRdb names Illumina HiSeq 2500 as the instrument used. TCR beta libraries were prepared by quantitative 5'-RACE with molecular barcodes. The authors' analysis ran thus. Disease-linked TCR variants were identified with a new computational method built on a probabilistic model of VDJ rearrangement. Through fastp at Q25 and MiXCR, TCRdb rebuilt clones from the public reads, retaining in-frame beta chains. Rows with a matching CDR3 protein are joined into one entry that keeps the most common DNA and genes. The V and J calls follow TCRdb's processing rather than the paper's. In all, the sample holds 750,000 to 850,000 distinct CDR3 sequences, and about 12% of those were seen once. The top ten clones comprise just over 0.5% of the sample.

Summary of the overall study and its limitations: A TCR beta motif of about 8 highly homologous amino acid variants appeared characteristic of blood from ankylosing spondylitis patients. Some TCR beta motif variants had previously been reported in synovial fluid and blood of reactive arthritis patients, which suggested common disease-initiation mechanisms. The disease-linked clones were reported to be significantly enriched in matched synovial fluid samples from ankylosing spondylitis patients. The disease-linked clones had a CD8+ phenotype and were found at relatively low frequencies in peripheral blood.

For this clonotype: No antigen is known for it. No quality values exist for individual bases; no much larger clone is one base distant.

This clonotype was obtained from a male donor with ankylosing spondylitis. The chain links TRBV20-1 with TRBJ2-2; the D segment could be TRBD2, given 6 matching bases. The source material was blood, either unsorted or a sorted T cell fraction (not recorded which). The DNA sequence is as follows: TGCAGTGCTCCCTCCCGGACTACGAACACCGGGGAGCTGTTTTTT. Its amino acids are CSAPSRTTNTGELFF.